The text below deals with one TCR beta chain. Its antigen is as yet unknown. The data are from a study of T cell responses to AZD1222 COVID-19 vaccine. Across the whole study: Recipients boosted at about 4 weeks or about 12 weeks are pooled.

The protocol was immunoSEQ multiplex PCR, while the TCRdb copy is restricted to in-frame clones and leaves out a portion. The sample gives 95,000 to 110,000 clones, 90% of which show up once; 4% to 6% is in the top ten. Study results and caveats: Repertoire sampling was restricted to post-peak T cell response timepoints.

The sample consisted of peripheral blood, taken on day 0 of AZD1222 vaccination. The clonotype originates from an adult in good health.

The CDR3 region is CASSKDLSGYGYTF. CDR3 bases: TGTGCCAGCAGCAAGGACCTTTCGGGTTATGGCTACACCTTC. The chain has TRBV7-8 and TRBJ1-2, with D uncertain. The germline CDR1 and CDR2 sequences are SGHVS and FQNEAQ. This CDR3 contains 14 residues. V shed 5 bases and J shed 5 bases, with 15 bases lying between them. The full variable domain, in which reference TRBV7-8 and TRBJ1-2 provide the parts outside the CDR3, is GAGVSQSPRYKVAKRGQDVALRCDPISGHVSLFWYQQALGQGPEFLTYFQNEAQLDKSGLPSDRFFAERPEGSVSTLKIQRTQQEDSAVYLCASSKDLSGYGYTFGSGTRLTVV.